Each of the 27 T cell receptor beta chains below was sequenced from the same sample in a study of T cell clonality in common variable immunodeficiency. The antigens of these receptors remain unknown. Some clones are missing from TCRdb's copy, which holds only in-frame ones; the method was immunoSEQ multiplex PCR. This sample includes 15,000 to 20,000 clones with no singletons; its ten biggest clones take up roughly 15%. General study findings and limits: Common variable immunodeficiency TCR beta sequences reportedly had fewer deletions and N-nucleotide insertions.

The sequencing input was peripheral blood mononuclear cells. The receptor source for this set is a human donor with common variable immunodeficiency.

This clone was detected many times. Read coverage stops 3 residues before the CDR3 terminus; the germline J gene supplies the remainder. The V gene is TRBV6-1, the J gene TRBJ2-3, with 9 bases aligning to TRBD1. This CDR3 has 15 residues. Germline CDR1 MNHNS, CDR2 SASEGT. The trim removed 4 bases at V and 3 bases at J, leaving 5 bases unmatched. The CDR3 reads CASSATGGQTDTQYF. The CDR3 bases that were read are TGTGCCAGCAGTGCTACAGGGGGCCAGACAGATACG.

Concerning this clone: The read ends 3 residues before the CDR3 terminus; that terminus is restored from the germline J gene. The J gene is TRBJ1-6, the V gene TRBV18, with unresolved D. The V gene's germline CDR1 is KGHSH and CDR2 LQKENI. The CDR3 is 15 amino acids. Trimming cost V 3 bases and J 4 bases, with 10 bases left between them. The chain's CDR3 is CASSPHSQYNSPLHF. Incomplete CDR3 DNA: TGTGCCAGCTCACCCCACAGTCAGTATAATTCACCC.

This clone was seen ten or more times. The CDR3 end lies 3 residues beyond the end of the read and is filled in from the germline J gene. The rearrangement joins TRBV19 to TRBJ1-6; maybe TRBD1 (5 bases). Trimming removed 9 bases at V and 10 bases at J, with 19 bases between. Germline V CDR1 and CDR2: LNHDA, SQIVND (reference sequence). This CDR3 has 14 amino acids. The CDR3 is CASTYPGLGSPLHF. CDR3 DNA (partial): TGTGCCAGCACCTACCCGGGACTCGGGTCACCC. The whole variable domain, remainder taken from reference TRBV19 and TRBJ1-6, is DGGITQSPKYLFRKEGQNVTLSCEQNLNHDAMYWYRQDPGQGLRLIYYSQIVNDFQKGDIAEGYSVSREKKESFPLTVTSAQKNPTAFYLCASTYPGLGSPLHFGNGTRLTVT.

This clone showed up just a few times. The read falls 3 residues short of the CDR3 end, and the missing part is taken from the germline J gene. The V and J genes are TRBV5-1 and TRBJ2-3; D is unresolved. Looked up from germline, CDR1 is SGHRS and CDR2 is YFSETQ. V was clipped by 4 bases and J by 4 bases, with 10 bases between them. The CDR3 totals 13 residues. This CDR3 reads CASSRLRADTQYF. The CDR3 bases that were read are TGCGCCAGCAGCCGACTTCGAGCAGATACG.

For this clone: Read coverage stops 3 residues before the CDR3 terminus; the germline J gene supplies the remainder. This chain links TRBV11-2 with TRBJ1-3; D is perhaps TRBD1 (6 bases). This CDR3 is 12 amino acids long. The germline CDR1 and CDR2 sequences are SGHAT and FQNNGV. V lost 3 bases to trimming and J lost 7 bases, with 7 bases between them. The CDR3 is CASSFRGNTIYF. Incomplete CDR3 DNA: TGTGCCAGCAGCTTCAGGGGTAACACC.

Regarding this clone: The junction departs from germline at one end; a sequencing error may be responsible. Read sequence stops 3 residues before the CDR3 end, and the germline J gene provides the missing end. This chain connects TRBV7-7 to TRBJ2-1; 14 bases are a match to TRBD2. CDR1 and CDR2 from the germline V gene are SSHAT and FNYEAQ (reference sequence). The CDR3 contains 15 residues. The CDR3 sequence: CASSAGTSGSNEQFF. CDR3 bases read: TGTGCTAGCAGCGCCGGGACTAGCGGGAGCAATGAG. Supplemented by reference TRBV7-7 and TRBJ2-1, the full variable domain reads GAGVSQSPRYKVTKRGQDVTLRCDPISSHATLYWYQQALGQGPEFLTYFNYEAQPDKSGLPSDRFSAERPEGSISTLTIQRTEQRDSAMYRCASSAGTSGSNEQFFGPGTRLTVL.

This clone showed up many times. The CDR3 end falls 3 residues outside the read, so it is completed with the germline J gene. This sequence joins TRBV18 and TRBJ2-7; 10 positions match TRBD2. There are 19 residues in the CDR3. V trimming: 5 bases; J trimming: 1 base; junction bases outside the gene matches: 17. CDR1 KGHSH and CDR2 LQKENI come from the germline V gene. Partial CDR3 DNA: TGTGCCAGCTCATCGAACTTTTTTAGCGGGAGGAGGGCATCCTACGAG. Amino acid sequence: CASSSNFFSGRRASYE. The full CDR3 sequence reads CASSSNFFSGRRASYEQYF. The variable domain in full, with the rest retrieved from reference TRBV18 and TRBJ2-7, is NAGVMQNPRHLVRRRGQEARLRCSPMKGHSHVYWYRQLPEEGLKFMVYLQKENIIDESGMPKERFSAEFPKEGPSILRIQQVVRGDSAAYFCASSSNFFSGRRASYEQYFGPGTRLTVT.

This clone turned up a few times. The read stops 3 residues short of the end of the CDR3; the missing end is completed from the germline J gene. The V gene is TRBV19, the J gene TRBJ1-4; a possible D gene is TRBD1 (6 bases). Germline V CDR1 and CDR2: LNHDA, SQIVND (reference sequence). This CDR3 has 14 amino acids. V was trimmed by 7 bases and J by 6 bases, leaving 15 bases between them. The CDR3 loop reads CASTRQAGYEKLFF. Incomplete CDR3 DNA: TGTGCCAGTACCAGACAGGCCGGGTATGAAAAA.

A few counts support this clone. The DNA read from the CDR3 is TGTGCCAGCTCACCAGGGGAAGTTTCGAGGGGGCAGCCC. Protein: CASSPGEVSRGQP. The whole CDR3 protein is CASSPGEVSRGQPQHF. The chain joins TRBV18 to TRBJ1-5; D perhaps matches TRBD1 (6 bases). The read gets to within 3 residues of the CDR3 end, and the germline J gene fills in the rest. This CDR3 has 16 amino acids. CDR1 is KGHSH, CDR2 LQKENI, per germline. V lost 2 bases, J lost 7 bases, and 18 bases lay in between.

This clone came up a few times. The DNA ends 3 residues before the CDR3 does, and the rest of the CDR3 is filled in from the germline J gene. V usage is TRBV7-2 and J usage is TRBJ1-1; the D is unclear. The CDR3 spans 13 residues. Trimming cost V 1 base and J 4 bases, with 7 bases left between them. Germline V gene lookup returns CDR1 SGHTA and CDR2 FQGNSA. The part of the CDR3 DNA that was read is TGTGCCAGCAGCTTAGTTCTGGCCACTGAA. Translated: CASSLVLATE. The CDR3 reads in full as CASSLVLATEAFF.

This clone was observed a handful of times. CDR3 DNA (partial): TGTGCCAGCTCCCCGTCCTCCTACGAG. Residues: CASSPSSYE. The CDR3 in full is CASSPSSYEQYF. V usage is TRBV18 and J usage is TRBJ2-7; unclear D gene. Read coverage stops 3 residues before the CDR3 terminus; the germline J gene supplies the remainder. The V gene's germline CDR1 is KGHSH and CDR2 LQKENI. The CDR3 is 12 residues long. V dropped 6 bases and J dropped 0 bases, with 6 bases sitting between them.

About this clone itself: The read terminates 3 residues before the CDR3 end, so the remaining end is supplied by the germline J gene. This rearrangement joins TRBV18 to TRBJ2-3; 10 bases match TRBD2. The germline V gene has CDR1 KGHSH and CDR2 LQKENI. With V trimmed by 2 bases and J by 3 bases, 11 bases remained unmatched. The CDR3 sequence is 18 residues long. CDR3 residues: CASSPSRSTSGATDTQYF. The sequenced CDR3 bases are TGTGCCAGCTCACCAAGTCGCTCTACTAGCGGGGCGACAGATACG.

At least ten counts were recorded for this clone. The read ends 3 residues early relative to the CDR3; the germline J gene fills the gap. This sequence joins TRBV2 and TRBJ2-5; the D gene is possibly TRBD1 (6 bases). V lost 9 bases, J lost 5 bases, and 13 bases lay in between. CDR1 is SNHLY and CDR2 is FYNNEI in the germline V gene. This CDR3 comprises 12 residues. The CDR3 sequence is CARDRLLETQYF. The CDR3 DNA, read in part, is TGTGCCAGAGACAGGCTTCTGGAGACC.

To note about this clone: The sequenced fragment ends 3 residues before the CDR3 boundary, so the rest is inferred from the germline J gene. The V and J genes are TRBV7-2 and TRBJ1-4; TRBD1 agrees at 7 bases. V was clipped by 5 bases and J by 5 bases; unmatched bases: 5. Germline V gene data show CDR1 as SGHTA and CDR2 as FQGNSA. The CDR3 runs 14 residues. This chain's CDR3 is CASSADRRNEKLFF. CDR3 bases read: TGTGCCAGCAGCGCGGACAGGAGAAATGAAAAA.

With regard to this clone: The CDR3 extends 3 residues past the end of the read, so its final part is completed from the germline J gene. The rearrangement links TRBV19 to TRBJ1-5; 7 bases fit TRBD1. J was trimmed by 2 bases and V by 5 bases; bases with no gene match: 6. Germline-derived CDR1 and CDR2 are LNHDA and SQIVND (reference sequence). The CDR3 is made up of 15 amino acids. The sequenced part of the CDR3 DNA is TGTGCCAGTAGTGACAGGGTCTGGGGCAATCAGCCC. Encoded protein: CASSDRVWGNQP. The whole CDR3 is CASSDRVWGNQPQHF.

This clone has just a few counts. The sequence runs out 3 residues before the end of the CDR3; the remainder is reconstructed from the germline J gene. The rearrangement uses TRBV7-2 and TRBJ2-1, with 13 bases aligning to TRBD2. CDR1 and CDR2 from the germline V gene are SGHTA and FQGNSA. This CDR3 has 14 amino acids. Unmatched junction bases numbered 4, after V lost 5 bases and J lost 9 bases. CDR3 sequence: CASSPGLAGTEQFF. CDR3 bases read: TGTGCCAGCAGCCCGGGACTAGCGGGAACTGAG.

This clone appeared a few times. The read gets to within 3 residues of the CDR3 end, and the germline J gene fills in the rest. The J gene is TRBJ1-6, the V gene TRBV5-5; 11 positions match TRBD1. CDR3 length: 12 residues. V shed 9 bases and J 9 bases; nucleotides not matched to a gene: 2. CDR1 SGHKS and CDR2 YYEKEE come from the germline V gene (reference sequence). Here the CDR3 reads CATGTGGSPLHF. The part of the CDR3 DNA that was read is TGTGCCACCGGGACAGGGGGTTCACCC.

This clone turned up a few times. The CDR3 is cut off 3 residues early in the read; its end comes from the germline J gene. The chain has TRBV7-9 and TRBJ2-7; a possible D gene is TRBD1 (7 bases). The ends were cut back, 3 bases at V and 6 bases at J, with 12 bases in the middle. The CDR3 covers 13 residues. Germline CDR1 SEHNR, CDR2 FQNEAQ (reference sequence). The sequenced CDR3 bases are TGTGCCAGCAGCTTGTTTCAGGGGGGCGAG. This gives the protein CASSLFQGGE. The whole CDR3 protein reads CASSLFQGGEQYF.

This clone was counted many times. The CDR3 end lies 3 residues beyond the end of the read and is filled in from the germline J gene. This chain connects TRBV6-2 or TRBV6-3 to TRBJ2-3; 7 nucleotides line up with TRBD2. Germline assignment: CDR1 MNHEY and CDR2 SVGEGT. Losses at the gene ends were 2 bases for V and 5 bases for J; bases not matched to a gene: 4. The CDR3 extends over 14 amino acids. CDR3 residues: CASSYMGGRDTQYF. Partial CDR3 DNA: TGTGCCAGCAGTTACATGGGCGGGAGAGATACG.

This clone was seen a handful of times. The read finishes 3 residues shy of the CDR3 end, and the germline J gene is used to complete it. The genes are TRBV7-8 and TRBJ2-1; possible D gene TRBD2, 6 bases. This CDR3 region has 16 residues. Trimming cost V 1 base and J 1 base, with 11 bases left between them. Germline V gene lookup returns CDR1 SGHVS and CDR2 FQNEAQ. Incomplete CDR3 DNA: TGTGCCAGCAGCTTAGGTAGCGGACCTTCCTACAATGAG. This encodes CASSLGSGPSYNE. The whole CDR3 sequence reads CASSLGSGPSYNEQFF.

The table lists this clone with a few counts. The observed sequence ends 3 residues before the CDR3 terminus, with the missing tail filled in from the germline J gene. The gene calls are TRBV18 and TRBJ2-1, with TRBD1 matching 9 bases. Trimming at V came to 3 bases and at J to 7 bases, leaving 7 bases not matched to a gene. In germline, CDR1 is KGHSH, CDR2 LQKENI. The CDR3 consists of 15 residues. The sequenced CDR3 bases are TGTGCCAGCTCACCTCCGGGACAGGGACGAAATGAG. It yields the protein CASSPPGQGRNE. The CDR3 as a whole reads CASSPPGQGRNEQFF.

This clone appeared many times. The read comes to an end 3 residues before the CDR3 does, leaving the germline J gene to fill in the end. The chain employs TRBV5-1 and TRBJ2-3; 9 nucleotides agree with TRBD1. Germline CDR1 SGHRS, CDR2 YFSETQ. The CDR3 length is 14 residues. V was clipped by 7 bases and J by 4 bases; unmatched bases: 7. CDR3 residues: CASDRGEAADTQYF. CDR3 bases read: TGCGCCAGCGACAGGGGGGAGGCGGCAGATACG.

Ten or more counts support this clone. Read coverage stops 3 residues before the CDR3 terminus; the germline J gene supplies the remainder. The rearrangement uses TRBV2 and TRBJ2-1, with 11 bases lining up with TRBD2. The V segment lost 8 bases and the J segment 7 bases; nucleotides outside the gene matches: 10. Germline values: CDR1 SNHLY, CDR2 FYNNEI. This CDR3 comprises 15 residues. The CDR3 bases that were read are TGTGCCAGCCCACCTTCGGGACTAGCGGCGAATGAG. This encodes CASPPSGLAANE. The CDR3 reads in full as CASPPSGLAANEQFF.

This clone was seen ten or more times. Here the CDR3 reads CASSLSLGETQYF. CDR3 DNA (partial): TGCGCCAGCAGCTTGTCCCTAGGAGAGACC. This chain uses TRBV5-1 with TRBJ2-5; D is unresolved. The sequenced fragment ends 3 residues before the CDR3 boundary, so the rest is inferred from the germline J gene. Between the trimmed V and J ends, which lost 1 base and 4 bases, there was a span of 8 bases. This CDR3 region has 13 residues. CDR1 is SGHRS and CDR2 is YFSETQ in the germline V gene.

In its sample, this clone was seen many times. Read data end 3 residues before the CDR3 end; the end is taken from the germline J gene. Other DNA sequences in this sample translate to the same CDR3. The chain recombines TRBV5-1 with TRBJ1-1; 10 positions match TRBD1. In germline, CDR1 is SGHRS, CDR2 YFSETQ. The V segment lost 4 bases and the J segment 1 base; nucleotides outside the gene matches: 1. The CDR3 is made up of 14 amino acids. The sequenced part of the CDR3 DNA is TGCGCCAGCAGCCGACAGGGGGCGAACACTGAA. Protein product: CASSRQGANTE. In full, the CDR3 is CASSRQGANTEAFF.

This clone appeared many times. With the read ending 3 residues before the CDR3 end, the germline J gene is used to fill in that end. The V and J genes are TRBV7-9 and TRBJ1-4; possibly TRBD1 for D (6 bases). The CDR3 has 15 amino acids. CDR1 and CDR2 from the germline V gene are SEHNR and FQNEAQ (reference sequence). Between the trimmed V and J ends, which lost 5 bases and 7 bases, there was a span of 17 bases. CDR3: CASSRSGVSGEKLFF. Incomplete CDR3 DNA: TGTGCCAGCAGCCGATCAGGGGTTAGTGGTGAAAAA.

This clone was counted between two and nine times. The CDR3 protein is CSASPGWDTEAFF. CDR3 DNA (partial): TGCAGTGCTAGTCCCGGGTGGGACACTGAA. V gene TRBV20-1 combines with J gene TRBJ1-1, with D hard to call. The read falls 3 residues short of the CDR3 end, and the missing part is taken from the germline J gene. The CDR3 is 13 amino acids. Germline CDR1 reads DFQATT; CDR2 reads SNEGSKA (reference sequence). V was cut by 3 bases and J by 3 bases, with 11 bases left in between.